A single sample is the source of the 29 T cell receptor beta chains below, sequenced in a study of shared clonotypes between healthy human individuals. TCRdb keeps only in-frame clones here, not all; method: immunoSEQ multiplex PCR. The sample has some 2.3 million clones, 90% to 95% seen once. The sequenced material came from naive CD4+ T cells from PBMCs. As to subset: CD45RA+ positively selected. Source of these receptors: a man aged 18 to 35 in good health. Some clones in this sample may be carry-over from other donors' samples.

This clone was counted a few times. Other nucleotide sequences in the sample specify the same CDR3. The chain uses TRBV7-9 and TRBJ1-5; D gene uncertain. The V end lost 3 bases, the J end lost 5 bases, and 5 bases lay between the germline ends. CDR3 length: 12 amino acids. In germline, CDR1 is SEHNR, CDR2 FQNEAQ (reference sequence). CDR3 in DNA: TGTGCCAGCAGCTTGGTGGATCAGCCCCAGCATTTT. Translating it yields CASSLVDQPQHF.

The chain joins TRBV4-3 to TRBJ2-6; 12 bases match TRBD2. The CDR3 loop spans 20 amino acids. Germline V gene data show CDR1 as LGHNA and CDR2 as YSLEER. V lost 4 bases and J lost 0; bases outside the gene matches: 10. This chain's CDR3 is CASSRRGTSGSSSGANVLTF. CDR3 DNA sequence: TGCGCCAGCAGCCGAAGGGGGACTAGCGGGTCGAGCTCTGGGGCCAACGTCCTGACTTTC.

The V call is TRBV2, the J call TRBJ2-7; D not resolved. The germline V gene encodes CDR1 SNHLY and CDR2 FYNNEI. The V end lost 6 bases, the J end lost 6 bases, and 12 bases lay between the germline ends. The CDR3 is 12 amino acids. The CDR3 nucleotides read TGTGCCAGCAGCTTAACCCCACCCGAGCAGTACTTC. It encodes CASSLTPPEQYF. Full variable domain (remainder filled in from reference TRBV2 and TRBJ2-7): EPEVTQTPSHQVTQMGQEVILRCVPISNHLYFYWYRQILGQKVEFLVSFYNNEISEKSEIFDDQFSVERPDGSNFTLKIRSTKLEDSAMYFCASSLTPPEQYFGPGTRLTVT.

CDR3 in DNA: TGTGCCAGCAGCGCGAACCGGGTTCTTGGGGAGACCCAGTACTTC. This gives the protein CASSANRVLGETQYF. The V call is TRBV9, the J call TRBJ2-5; the D is unclear. The V end was cut by 3 bases, the J end by 5 bases, with 17 bases between. CDR3 length: 15 amino acids. Germline V lookup: CDR1 SGDLS, CDR2 YYNGEE.

Only one count was recorded for this clone. The V call is TRBV2, the J call TRBJ2-1; a weak D match, TRBD2 (5 bases). Germline CDR1 is SNHLY and CDR2 is FYNNEI. The CDR3 is 13 residues long. V gave up 4 bases and J gave up 16 bases, with 20 bases separating them. The CDR3 protein is CASSVGLANRQFF. The CDR3 region has the DNA TGTGCCAGCAGTGTTGGACTGGCTAATCGGCAATTCTTC.

This clone was detected only once. The chain joins TRBV9 to TRBJ1-3, with D possibly matching TRBD1 (5 bases). This CDR3 spans 17 amino acids. Trimming stripped 2 bases from V and 0 bases from J, with 15 bases between. CDR1 SGDLS and CDR2 YYNGEE come from the germline V gene. The CDR3 DNA sequence: TGTGCCAGCAGCGTCGGGGGGGGACCCAGCTCTGGAAACACCATATATTTT. As protein: CASSVGGGPSSGNTIYF.

The chain combines TRBV29-1 with TRBJ1-1, with D unclear. The V end was cut by 0 bases, the J end by 4 bases, with 9 bases between. CDR3 length: 13 amino acids. The germline V gene encodes CDR1 SQVTM and CDR2 ANQGSEA. The CDR3 DNA is TGCAGCGTTGAAGACCCGGGAGGCACTGAAGCTTTCTTT. Translated: CSVEDPGGTEAFF.

This clone was recorded only once. The chain recombines TRBV7-9 with TRBJ1-3; D remains unclear. V was shortened by 6 bases and J by 0 bases, with 9 bases between the two germline ends. The CDR3 is 14 residues long. CDR1 is SEHNR and CDR2 is FQNEAQ in the germline V gene (reference sequence). The CDR3 coding sequence is TGTGCCAGCAGACCCCCCGGCTCTGGAAACACCATATATTTT. Amino acids: CASRPPGSGNTIYF.

The rearrangement joins TRBV18 to TRBJ1-6, with TRBD1 as a possible D gene (6 bases). The germline gives CDR1 KGHSH, CDR2 LQKENI. The CDR3 loop spans 13 amino acids. V lost 0 bases to trimming and J lost 15 bases, with 12 bases between them. The CDR3 spells CASSPPVGANLHF. CDR3 in DNA: TGTGCCAGCTCACCACCGGTGGGGGCGAACCTCCACTTT.

The CDR3 DNA is TGTGCCAGCTCACGGATCGGACTAGCGGGAGTCACAGATACGCAGTATTTT. It codes for CASSRIGLAGVTDTQYF. This chain uses TRBV18 with TRBJ2-3, with 13 bases that match TRBD2. Germline loops: CDR1 KGHSH, CDR2 LQKENI. The length of the CDR3 is 17 residues. The trim removed 4 bases at V and 2 bases at J, leaving 6 bases unmatched.

This sequence joins TRBV19 and TRBJ2-3; 13 nucleotides align to TRBD2. Germline V gives CDR1 LNHDA, CDR2 SQIVND (reference sequence). V dropped 7 bases and J dropped 6; count of bases not matched to a gene: 7. The CDR3 runs 15 residues. The CDR3 DNA is TGTGCCAGTACCAGACTAGCGGGAGGCCCGGATACGCAGTATTTT. Protein sequence: CASTRLAGGPDTQYF.

The V call is TRBV11-2, the J call TRBJ2-7; D gene ambiguous. Germline V gene data show CDR1 as SGHAT and CDR2 as FQNNGV. This CDR3 region has 14 residues. V dropped 1 base and J dropped 2 bases, with 9 bases sitting between them. DNA of the CDR3: TGTGCCAGCAGCTTAGCCAGACACCCCTACGAGCAGTACTTC. Encoded protein: CASSLARHPYEQYF.

J is TRBJ1-2 and V is TRBV5-1; 8 bases map to TRBD1. The germline gives CDR1 SGHRS, CDR2 YFSETQ. The CDR3 runs to 14 residues. J was trimmed by 4 bases and V by 3 bases; bases with no gene match: 5. The CDR3 DNA follows: TGCGCCAGCAGCTCGGACAGGGCCCTCTATGGCTACACCTTC. Translating it yields CASSSDRALYGYTF.

This sequence joins TRBV19 and TRBJ2-6; D is possibly TRBD1 or TRBD2 (7 bases each). V shed 5 bases and J shed 13 bases, with 15 bases lying between them. This CDR3 contains 13 residues. Germline CDR1 is LNHDA and CDR2 is SQIVND (reference sequence). The CDR3 DNA reads as TGTGCCAGTAGTGCGGGGACAGCGGGGGTCCTGACTTTC. Translation gives CASSAGTAGVLTF.

This clone showed up just once. CDR3 sequence: CASSATSGRSHSYNEQFF. CDR3 DNA: TGTGCCAGCAGCGCTACTAGCGGGAGGTCTCACTCCTACAATGAGCAGTTCTTC. J is TRBJ2-1 and V is TRBV28, with TRBD2 identical over 12 bases. The V segment lost 6 bases and the J segment 0 bases; nucleotides outside the gene matches: 9. The CDR3 is 18 amino acids. Germline V gene sequence: CDR1 MDHEN, CDR2 SYDVKM.

This clone has just a few counts. The chain uses TRBV19 and TRBJ1-5; no reliable D call. This CDR3 contains 12 residues. Germline V gives CDR1 LNHDA, CDR2 SQIVND (reference sequence). Trimming took 8 bases from V and 6 from J, leaving 11 bases between them. The CDR3 loop is CASSKSTQPQHF. The CDR3, as DNA: TGTGCCAGTTCCAAATCTACTCAGCCCCAGCATTTT.

DNA for the CDR3: TGTGCCAGCAGGGGGGGACATCTCTACGAGCAGTACTTC. Its translation is CASRGGHLYEQYF. This sequence joins TRBV6-5 and TRBJ2-7; the D gene could be TRBD1 or TRBD2 (6 bases each). This CDR3 is built from 13 residues. The V gene's germline CDR1 is MNHEY and CDR2 SVGAGI. V was pared by 6 bases and J by 3 bases, with 12 bases between.

Turning to this clone: One junction end does not reproduce the germline sequence, and a read error may be involved. V and J are TRBV6-1 and TRBJ1-1; D might be TRBD1 (5 bases). The CDR3 is made up of 12 amino acids. Germline-derived CDR1 and CDR2 are MNHNS and SASEGT. The CDR3, as DNA: TGTGCCAGCAGCGAAGCGGGGGGTCGAGCTTTCTTT. This codes for CASSEAGGRAFF.

The chain is built from TRBV7-6 and TRBJ1-3; D may be TRBD1 (6 bases). V lost 1 base, J lost 1 base, and 8 bases lay in between. Germline CDR1 SGHVS, CDR2 FNYEAQ. This CDR3 has 15 residues. The CDR3 DNA reads TGTGCCAGCAGCTTAGAGGACAGTTCTGGAAACACCATATATTTT. Translation gives CASSLEDSSGNTIYF.

The V call is TRBV10-3, the J call TRBJ2-1; D unclear. Trimming took 4 bases from V and 7 from J, leaving 14 bases between them. Germline lookup yields CDR1 ENHRY and CDR2 SYGVKD. This CDR3 contains 14 residues. The CDR3, as DNA: TGTGCCATCAGTGTCCCCCCTCACGCGAATGAGCAGTTCTTC. Residues: CAISVPPHANEQFF.

V usage is TRBV7-8 and J usage is TRBJ1-2; D is undetermined. Trimming removed 1 base from V and 6 bases from J, with 12 bases in between. Germline V lookup: CDR1 SGHVS, CDR2 FQNEAQ. CDR3 length: 14 amino acids. CDR3 amino acids: CASSLGGRMNGYTF. In DNA, the CDR3 is TGTGCCAGCAGCTTAGGCGGCAGGATGAATGGCTACACCTTC.

The chain combines TRBV2 with TRBJ2-5; D unclear. Germline V gene sequence: CDR1 SNHLY, CDR2 FYNNEI. This CDR3 is built from 14 residues. V was shortened by 6 bases and J by 2 bases, with 13 bases between the two germline ends. The CDR3 region has the DNA TGTGCCAGCAGACCGACTGAATATCAAGAGACCCAGTACTTC. Translation: CASRPTEYQETQYF.

The sample holds one count of this clone. This chain connects TRBV18 to TRBJ2-1, with 11 positions matching TRBD1. Per germline, CDR1 KGHSH and CDR2 LQKENI. There are 16 residues in the CDR3. With V trimmed by 5 bases and J by 8 bases, 11 bases remained unmatched. The CDR3 reads CASSDQVDRGLYEQFF. The CDR3 DNA is TGTGCCAGCTCAGATCAGGTGGACAGGGGGCTTTATGAGCAGTTCTTC.

The chain combines TRBV5-4 with TRBJ1-1; D unresolved. The V end lost 2 bases, the J end lost 7 bases, and 15 bases lay between the germline ends. Germline V gives CDR1 SGHNT, CDR2 YYREEE (reference sequence). The CDR3 totals 14 residues. In nucleotides, the CDR3 is TGTGCCAGCAGCTTCCGGGCCTTACGAGGTGAAGCTTTCTTT. This translates into CASSFRALRGEAFF.

The chain recombines TRBV5-1 with TRBJ2-7; a weak D match, TRBD1 (6 bases). Trimming stripped 5 bases from V and 3 bases from J, with 12 bases between. This CDR3 has 13 residues. Germline lookup yields CDR1 SGHRS and CDR2 YFSETQ. In nucleotides, the CDR3 is TGCGCCAGCAGGGGACAAGACGTCTACGAGCAGTACTTC. Protein sequence: CASRGQDVYEQYF.

V usage is TRBV7-2 and J usage is TRBJ1-1; D is uncertain. The germline CDR1 and CDR2 sequences are SGHTA and FQGNSA. V was trimmed by 2 bases and J by 5 bases, leaving 6 bases between them. The CDR3 runs to 12 residues. CDR3 residues: CASSLIRTEAFF. The CDR3 DNA is TGTGCCAGCAGCTTAATAAGGACTGAAGCTTTCTTT.

The chain uses TRBV7-9 and TRBJ2-7, with TRBD1 as a possible D gene (6 bases). V was cut by 10 bases and J by 5 bases, with 15 bases left in between. From germline, CDR1 is SEHNR and CDR2 FQNEAQ (reference sequence). The CDR3 has 12 residues. The CDR3 nucleotides are TGTGCCACACAGGGATCTTCGGACGAGCAGTACTTC. This sequence encodes CATQGSSDEQYF. The whole variable domain, remainder taken from reference TRBV7-9 and TRBJ2-7, is DTGVSQNPRHKITKRGQNVTFRCDPISEHNRLYWYRQTLGQGPEFLTYFQNEAQLEKSRLLSDRFSAERPKGSFSTLEIQRTEQGDSAMYLCATQGSSDEQYFGPGTRLTVT.

Comment on this clone: Other DNA sequences from this sample encode an identical CDR3 as well. V is TRBV7-3 and J is TRBJ2-2; D is undetermined. V was shortened by 0 bases and J by 5 bases, with 4 bases between the two germline ends. The CDR3 totals 13 residues. Germline values: CDR1 SGHTA, CDR2 FQGTGA. CDR3 sequence (DNA): TGTGCCAGCAGCTTAACGGTAACCGGGGAGCTGTTTTTT. Protein: CASSLTVTGELFF.

This chain links TRBV19 with TRBJ2-1; D is uncertain. Germline V CDR1 and CDR2: LNHDA, SQIVND (reference sequence). V was cut by 3 bases and J by 8 bases, with 8 bases left in between. The CDR3 runs 12 residues. The CDR3 DNA sequence: TGTGCCAGTAGTATCTTAAGCGATGAGCAGTTCTTC. Amino acid sequence: CASSILSDEQFF.